This T cell receptor (beta chain) was captured by sequencing in a study of control samples from healthy donors and cancer patients. Assay used: immunoSEQ multiplex PCR; TCRdb lists only in-frame clones, some missing. The sample consists of 150,000 to 170,000 clones, around 95% of them appearing once. Germline CDR1 WNHNN, CDR2 SYGVQD (reference sequence). The CDR3 spans 13 residues. V dropped 11 bases and J dropped 1 base, with 12 bases sitting between them. The chain couples TRBV10-1 to TRBJ1-5; tentative D call: TRBD1 (5 bases). The sample was blood. The receptor comes from a man aged 40-50 years in good health. The CDR3 loop is CASQRDSNQPQHF. Written as DNA, the CDR3 is TGCGCCTCACAAAGGGACAGCAATCAGCCCCAGCATTTT.